This T cell receptor (beta chain) was retrieved from a study of T-cell reconstitution after alpha-beta-depleted transplantation in children. Study outcomes and limitations: Fresh T-cell production supplied most of the T-cell counts and diversity seen one year after transplant. Where alpha-beta T cells came from about two months after transplant was reportedly several hundred expanded graft clones.

The TCRbeta library incorporated unique molecular identifiers. TCRdb analysed the PCR reads with MiXCR anew, one entry per CDR3 protein. Among some 200,000 distinct CDR3 sequences listed, about 8.2% were seen once. Trimming removed 2 bases from V and 4 bases from J, with 12 bases in between. Germline V gene sequence: CDR1 DFQATT, CDR2 SNEGSKA (reference sequence). CDR3 size: 14 residues. This clonotype has a handful of counts. Its antigen is not identified. Sample: PBMCs, mostly from graft donor cells, taken 360 days after TCRalphabeta/CD19-depleted stem cell transplant. This clonotype was obtained from a male patient aged 2-9 years who had a stem cell transplant for acute myeloid leukemia, so the T cells may come from the graft donor. The rearrangement uses TRBV20-1 and TRBJ1-5, with D possibly being TRBD1 (5 bases). The CDR3 reads CSARTGAGNQPQHF. DNA of the CDR3: TGCAGTGCTAGAACCGGGGCCGGGAATCAGCCCCAGCATTTT.